A single sample is the source of the 11 T cell receptor beta chains below, sequenced in a study of T cell clonotyping in hematopoietic cell transplantation. TCRdb's copy holds only in-frame clones and misses some; the assay was immunoSEQ multiplex PCR. The sample has approximately 50,000 clones; over 75% are singletons. The time point denotes: recipient sample about 28 days before transplant, after cytoreduction. The source was peripheral blood mononuclear cells, collected before stem cell transplant. The receptors here all came from a man aged 60 to 69 with biphenotypic leukemia. Some clones in this sample may be carry-over from other donors' samples.

This chain connects TRBV4-2 to TRBJ1-4, with 7 bases aligning to TRBD1. J was trimmed by 5 bases and V by 0 bases; bases with no gene match: 6. Germline assignment: CDR1 LGHNA and CDR2 YNFKEQ. The CDR3 totals 16 residues. CDR3 amino acids: CASSQELGTENEKLFF. DNA of the CDR3: TGTGCCAGCAGCCAAGAGCTGGGGACAGAAAATGAAAAACTGTTTTTT.

V gene TRBV11-1 combines with J gene TRBJ2-1; 12 nucleotides agree with TRBD2. Per the germline V gene, CDR1 is SGHAT and CDR2 is FQDESV (reference sequence). This CDR3 spans 13 amino acids. V was pared by 6 bases and J by 13 bases, with 7 bases of the junction left unmatched. CDR3 sequence reads: CASRGRLAGAQFF. CDR3 coding DNA: TGTGCCAGCAGGGGCAGACTAGCGGGAGCTCAGTTCTTC.

The chain uses TRBV2 and TRBJ2-6; no firm D call. Germline-derived CDR1 and CDR2 are SNHLY and FYNNEI. Trimming stripped 8 bases from V and 0 bases from J, with 5 bases between. This CDR3 contains 13 residues. The chain's CDR3 is CASLNSGANVLTF. DNA of the CDR3: TGTGCCAGCCTCAACTCTGGGGCCAACGTCCTGACTTTC.

The gene calls are TRBV2 and TRBJ2-7; 9 nucleotides agree with TRBD2. V was clipped by 11 bases and J by 6 bases; unmatched bases: 8. The CDR3 is 12 amino acids. CDR1 is SNHLY and CDR2 is FYNNEI in the germline V gene. CDR3 coding DNA: TGTGCCCATGCCAGCGGGGGGCGCGAGCAGTACTTC. As protein: CAHASGGREQYF. Filled out from reference TRBV2 and TRBJ2-7, the complete variable domain reads EPEVTQTPSHQVTQMGQEVILRCVPISNHLYFYWYRQILGQKVEFLVSFYNNEISEKSEIFDDQFSVERPDGSNFTLKIRSTKLEDSAMYFCAHASGGREQYFGPGTRLTVT.

The chain uses TRBV7-9 and TRBJ2-1, with 9 bases matching TRBD2. V shed 2 bases and J 7 bases; nucleotides not matched to a gene: 3. The V gene's germline CDR1 is SEHNR and CDR2 FQNEAQ (reference sequence). This CDR3 contains 14 residues. CDR3 sequence reads: CASSLLLAGNEQFF. The DNA of the CDR3 is TGTGCCAGCAGCTTACTTCTAGCGGGGAATGAGCAGTTCTTC.

This clone was observed once. This chain connects TRBV9 to TRBJ2-1; 9 nucleotides match TRBD2. CDR3 length equals 15 residues. Germline values: CDR1 SGDLS, CDR2 YYNGEE. The V gene end was trimmed by 2 bases and the J gene end by 6 bases; junction bases not matched to a gene: 6. CDR3 nucleotides: TGTGCCAGCAGCGTGTCACTAGCGGGTGCCAATGAGCAGTTCTTC. This encodes CASSVSLAGANEQFF.

The chain employs TRBV6-6 and TRBJ2-3; 12 positions agree with TRBD2. J gave up 0 bases and V 2 bases, and 0 bases lay outside the gene matches. Germline V gene lookup returns CDR1 MNHNY and CDR2 SVGAGI (reference sequence). The CDR3 consists of 16 residues. The CDR3 region has the DNA TGTGCCAGCAGTTACGGGACTAGCGGGAGCACAGATACGCAGTATTTT. Residues: CASSYGTSGSTDTQYF.

This clone was observed a few times. J is TRBJ2-2 and V is TRBV9; no reliable D call. Germline V gives CDR1 SGDLS, CDR2 YYNGEE. Trimming left V 4 bases short and J 1 base short, with 11 bases between. CDR3 length: 15 residues. The CDR3 sequence: CASSPRTENTGELFF. The CDR3 nucleotides read TGTGCCAGCAGCCCACGTACGGAGAACACCGGGGAGCTGTTTTTT.

This chain connects TRBV5-1 to TRBJ2-7; D unresolved. Germline assignment: CDR1 SGHRS and CDR2 YFSETQ. The V end was cut by 0 bases, the J end by 2 bases, with 6 bases between. The CDR3 is made up of 13 amino acids. CDR3 sequence (DNA): TGCGCCAGCAGCTTGGCACAGACCTACGAGCAGTACTTC. Its translation is CASSLAQTYEQYF.

V gene TRBV18 combines with J gene TRBJ2-7; possibly TRBD2 for D (6 bases). Germline CDR1 and CDR2: KGHSH and LQKENI. The CDR3 loop spans 13 amino acids. Trimming took off 3 bases at V and 7 bases at J, with 13 bases between the two ends. The CDR3 region is CASSPGTAGEQYF. Here the CDR3 DNA reads TGTGCCAGCTCACCTGGGACGGCGGGGGAGCAGTACTTC. Based on the CDR3 plus reference TRBV18 and TRBJ2-7, the full variable domain is NAGVMQNPRHLVRRRGQEARLRCSPMKGHSHVYWYRQLPEEGLKFMVYLQKENIIDESGMPKERFSAEFPKEGPSILRIQQVVRGDSAAYFCASSPGTAGEQYFGPGTRLTVT.

The V gene is TRBV7-2, the J gene TRBJ1-1; D is ambiguous. V dropped 5 bases and J dropped 7 bases, with 11 bases sitting between them. CDR3 length: 12 residues. In germline, CDR1 is SGHTA, CDR2 FQGNSA. For the CDR3, the DNA is TGTGCCAGCAGCGGCGACGGGGTTGAAGCTTTCTTT. Its protein product is CASSGDGVEAFF.